The 10 T cell receptor beta chains below all came from one sample that was sequenced in a study of blood T cell repertoires in COVID-19 (dated by TCRdb to 2020 to 2022). Library construction relied on the immunoSEQ multiplex PCR assay. Held by TCRdb, this immuneACCESS table contains in-frame sequences only and omits some clones. Under half of the omission traces to an unresolved V gene where checked; the cause of the rest is unknown. The sample table records under 300,000 clones; roughly 88% of these occur just once. The ten largest clones capture 2% to 3% of the sample. Sequenced material: PBMCs or T cells enriched from blood (not recorded which). Receptors originate from a woman aged 35 to 49 with acute COVID-19.

V usage is TRBV11-2 and J usage is TRBJ2-7; TRBD2 matches at 9 bases. V lost 1 base and J lost 1; bases outside the gene matches: 2. Germline V gene data show CDR1 as SGHAT and CDR2 as FQNNGV. The CDR3 extends over 15 amino acids. CDR3 in amino acids: CASSLGLAGSYEQYV. The CDR3 DNA reads as TGTGCCAGCAGCTTAGGGCTAGCGGGATCCTACGAGCAGTACGTC.

The chain is built from TRBV15 and TRBJ2-3; TRBD2 matches at 7 bases. The germline gives CDR1 LNHNV, CDR2 YYDKDF (reference sequence). The CDR3 has 15 residues. V trimming: 0 bases; J trimming: 4 bases; junction bases outside the gene matches: 4. CDR3 sequence (DNA): TGTGCCACCAGCAGAGATCCGGGGGGTGCAGATACGCAGTATTTT. As protein: CATSRDPGGADTQYF. Full variable domain (rest looked up from reference TRBV15 and TRBJ2-3): DAMVIQNPRYQVTQFGKPVTLSCSQTLNHNVMYWYQQKSSQAPKLLFHYYDKDFNNEADTPDNFQSRRPNTSFCFLDIRSPGLGDTAMYLCATSRDPGGADTQYFGPGTRLTVL.

V gene TRBV24-1 combines with J gene TRBJ1-5; D gene unclear. The V end was cut by 6 bases, the J end by 0 bases, with 14 bases between. Germline assignment: CDR1 KGHDR and CDR2 SFDVKD. CDR3 length: 16 residues. CDR3 sequence reads: CATSLAGPNSNQPQHF. CDR3 sequence (DNA): TGTGCCACCAGTCTCGCGGGCCCCAATAGCAATCAGCCCCAGCATTTT.

The chain is built from TRBV4-1 and TRBJ1-4; 7 bases align to TRBD1. CDR1 is MGHRA and CDR2 is YSYEKL in the germline V gene. Losses at the gene ends were 4 bases for V and 4 bases for J; bases not matched to a gene: 6. The CDR3 is 15 amino acids. CDR3 sequence (DNA): TGCGCCAGCAGCCTCGGTAGGGACAGTAATGAAAAACTGTTTTTT. This translates into CASSLGRDSNEKLFF.

The V call is TRBV11-2, the J call TRBJ2-7, with D perhaps TRBD2 (5 bases). CDR1 SGHAT and CDR2 FQNNGV come from the germline V gene. The CDR3 has 15 residues. Deletions cut 3 bases from V and 3 bases from J, with 15 bases between. The chain's CDR3 is CASSFPGRGNYEQYF. In DNA, the CDR3 is TGTGCCAGCAGCTTCCCGGGAAGAGGCAACTACGAGCAGTACTTC.

The chain employs TRBV2 and TRBJ1-5; a possible D gene is TRBD1 (6 bases). Trimming stripped 7 bases from V and 5 bases from J, with 24 bases between. Germline V CDR1 and CDR2: SNHLY, FYNNEI. The CDR3 runs to 17 residues. The CDR3 nucleotides are TGTGCCAGCAACTCGGGACAAACCCTCAGTCCTTATCAGCCCCAGCATTTT. Translated, it gives CASNSGQTLSPYQPQHF.

This clone was seen a handful of times. The V call is TRBV15, the J call TRBJ1-1, with 7 bases matching TRBD1. Germline V gene sequence: CDR1 LNHNV, CDR2 YYDKDF (reference sequence). J was trimmed by 3 bases and V by 2 bases; bases with no gene match: 15. This CDR3 region has 18 residues. The CDR3 DNA sequence: TGTGCCACCAGCAGAATACCAAACAGGGGCGGTAGGGACACTGAAGCTTTCTTT. The encoded protein is CATSRIPNRGGRDTEAFF.

This chain joins TRBV5-4 and TRBJ2-3, with 8 positions matching TRBD1. Unmatched junction bases numbered 6, after V lost 4 bases and J lost 5 bases. The CDR3 covers 14 residues. Per the germline V gene, CDR1 is SGHNT and CDR2 is YYREEE (reference sequence). CDR3 nucleotides: TGTGCCAGCAGCACCCGGACAGGGAAAGATACGCAGTATTTT. It codes for CASSTRTGKDTQYF.

The V call is TRBV5-1, the J call TRBJ1-2, with 8 bases aligning to TRBD1. V dropped 2 bases and J dropped 5; count of bases not matched to a gene: 8. The CDR3 has 15 amino acids. The V gene's germline CDR1 is SGHRS and CDR2 YFSETQ. The CDR3 DNA is TGCGCCAGCAGCTTCCAAACAGGGGGGGAATATGGCTACACCTTC. This translates into CASSFQTGGEYGYTF.

The rearrangement links TRBV24-1 to TRBJ2-1; TRBD1 matches at 9 bases. Germline lookup yields CDR1 KGHDR and CDR2 SFDVKD. With 3 bases clipped from V and 7 bases from J, the junction kept 6 bases outside the gene matches. The CDR3 has 15 amino acids. The CDR3: CATSDVGQGENEQFF. The CDR3 region has the DNA TGTGCCACCAGTGATGTGGGACAGGGTGAGAATGAGCAGTTCTTC.